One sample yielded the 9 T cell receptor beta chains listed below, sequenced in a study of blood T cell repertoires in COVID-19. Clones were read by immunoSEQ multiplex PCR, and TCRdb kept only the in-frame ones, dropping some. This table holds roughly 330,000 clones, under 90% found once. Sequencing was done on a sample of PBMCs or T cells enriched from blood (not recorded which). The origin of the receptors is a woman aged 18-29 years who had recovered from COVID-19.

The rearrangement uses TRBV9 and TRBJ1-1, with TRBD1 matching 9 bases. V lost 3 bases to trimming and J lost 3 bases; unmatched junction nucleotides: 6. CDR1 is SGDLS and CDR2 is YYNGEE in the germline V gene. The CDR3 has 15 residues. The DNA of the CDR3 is TGTGCCAGCAGCGGACGACAGGGGGTCGACACTGAAGCTTTCTTT. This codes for CASSGRQGVDTEAFF. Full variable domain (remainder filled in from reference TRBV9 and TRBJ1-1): DSGVTQTPKHLITATGQRVTLRCSPRSGDLSVYWYQQSLDQGLQFLIQYYNGEERAKGNILERFSAQQFPDLHSELNLSSLELGDSALYFCASSGRQGVDTEAFFGQGTRLTVV.

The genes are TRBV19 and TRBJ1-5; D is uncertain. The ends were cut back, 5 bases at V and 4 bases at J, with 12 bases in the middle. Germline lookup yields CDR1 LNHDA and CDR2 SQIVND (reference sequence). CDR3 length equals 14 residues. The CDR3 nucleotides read TGTGCCAGTAGTCCGGGAGGAATGAATCAGCCCCAGCATTTT. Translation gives CASSPGGMNQPQHF.

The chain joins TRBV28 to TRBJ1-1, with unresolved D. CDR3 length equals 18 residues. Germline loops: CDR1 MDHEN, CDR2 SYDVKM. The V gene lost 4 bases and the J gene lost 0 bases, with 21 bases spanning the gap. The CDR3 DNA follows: TGTGCCAGCAGTTCCCCCCCTAGGGAGGCGGCGTTGAACACTGAAGCTTTCTTT. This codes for CASSSPPREAALNTEAFF.

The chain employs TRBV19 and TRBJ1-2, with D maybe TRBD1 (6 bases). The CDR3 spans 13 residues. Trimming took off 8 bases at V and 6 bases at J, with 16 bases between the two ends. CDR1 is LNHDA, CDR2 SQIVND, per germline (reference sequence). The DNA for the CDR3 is TGTGCCAGTGGAGTATCTCAGGGGAATGGCTACACCTTC. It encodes CASGVSQGNGYTF.

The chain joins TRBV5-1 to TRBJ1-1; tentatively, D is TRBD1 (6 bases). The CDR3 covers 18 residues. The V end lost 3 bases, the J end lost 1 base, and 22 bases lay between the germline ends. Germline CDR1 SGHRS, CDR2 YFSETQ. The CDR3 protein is CASSSWPGGSIRNTEAFF. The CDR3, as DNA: TGCGCCAGCAGCTCATGGCCGGGGGGCTCGATTAGGAACACTGAAGCTTTCTTT. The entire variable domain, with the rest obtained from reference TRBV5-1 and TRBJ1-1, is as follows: KAGVTQTPRYLIKTRGQQVTLSCSPISGHRSVSWYQQTPGQGLQFLFEYFSETQRNKGNFPGRFSGRQFSNSRSEMNVSTLELGDSALYLCASSSWPGGSIRNTEAFFGQGTRLTVV.

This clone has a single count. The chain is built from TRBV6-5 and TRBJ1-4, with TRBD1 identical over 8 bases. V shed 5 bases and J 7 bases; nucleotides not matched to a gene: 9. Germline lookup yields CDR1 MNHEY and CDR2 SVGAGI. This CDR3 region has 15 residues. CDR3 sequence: CASSILGTGPEKLFF. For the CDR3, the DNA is TGTGCCAGCAGTATCCTCGGGACAGGTCCTGAAAAACTGTTTTTT.

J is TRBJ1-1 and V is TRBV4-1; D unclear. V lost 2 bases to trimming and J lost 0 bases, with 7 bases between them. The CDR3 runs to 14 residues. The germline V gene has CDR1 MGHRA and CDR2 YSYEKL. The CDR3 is CASSQQHMNTEAFF. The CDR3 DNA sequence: TGCGCCAGCAGCCAACAACATATGAACACTGAAGCTTTCTTT.

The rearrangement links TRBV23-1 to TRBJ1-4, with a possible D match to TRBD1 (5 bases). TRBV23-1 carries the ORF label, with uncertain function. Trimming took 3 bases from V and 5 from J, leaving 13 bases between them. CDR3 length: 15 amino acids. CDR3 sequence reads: CASSQAAGGNEKLFF. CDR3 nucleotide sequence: TGCGCCAGCAGTCAGGCCGCGGGGGGGAATGAAAAACTGTTTTTT.

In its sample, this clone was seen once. The CDR3 loop is CASSDVIQAEKLFF. DNA for the CDR3: TGTGCCAGCAGTGATGTCATCCAAGCTGAAAAACTGTTTTTT. This sequence joins TRBV2 and TRBJ1-4, with D uncertain. V was cut by 3 bases and J by 7 bases, with 12 bases left in between. The germline gives CDR1 SNHLY, CDR2 FYNNEI. The CDR3 consists of 14 residues.